The present entry profiles one TCR beta chain with its context. Its antigen is still unknown. It has no much larger one-base neighbor in the sample; base qualities were not kept. Library preparation used PCR. The instrument given in TCRdb is Illumina HiSeq 2500. TCR libraries were prepared with molecular barcoding, using unique molecular identifiers to normalize TCRbeta repertoire quantification. TCRdb reprocessed the public reads (quality trimming at Q25 with fastp, clone calling with MiXCR) and kept in-frame beta chains. Each entry is one CDR3 protein sequence, shown with its most common DNA and genes. The sample data list a few hundred thousand distinct CDR3 sequences, and 10% of these were observed just once. The ten top clones hold around 2.3% of the sample. This entry is derived from a study of T-cell reconstitution after alpha-beta-depleted transplantation in children (dated by TCRdb to 2016 to 2017). In terms of the full investigation: The study quantitatively tracked T-cell immune reconstitution after TCRalphabeta/CD19-depleted allogeneic hematopoietic cell transplantation in children using TCR repertoire profiling.

Measured from the cysteine to the phenylalanine, the CDR3 is 15 residues long. Of the read, only the CDR3 DNA is kept; its 45 bases are in frame from base 1. According to the germline V gene, CDR1 reads SGHTA and CDR2 reads FQGNSA. V loses 1 base, J loses 3 bases, and the germline ends lie 13 bases apart. The rearrangement combines TRBV7-2 with TRBJ2-7; the D gene assignment is ambiguous. Specimen: PBMCs from the stem cell graft donor, collected from the stem cell graft. This TCR was sampled from a human donor who donated a stem cell graft to a child with acute lymphoblastic leukemia. The CDR3 reads CASSLELSTNYEQYF. The DNA is TGTGCCAGCAGCTTAGAGCTCAGCACCAACTACGAGCAGTACTTC.